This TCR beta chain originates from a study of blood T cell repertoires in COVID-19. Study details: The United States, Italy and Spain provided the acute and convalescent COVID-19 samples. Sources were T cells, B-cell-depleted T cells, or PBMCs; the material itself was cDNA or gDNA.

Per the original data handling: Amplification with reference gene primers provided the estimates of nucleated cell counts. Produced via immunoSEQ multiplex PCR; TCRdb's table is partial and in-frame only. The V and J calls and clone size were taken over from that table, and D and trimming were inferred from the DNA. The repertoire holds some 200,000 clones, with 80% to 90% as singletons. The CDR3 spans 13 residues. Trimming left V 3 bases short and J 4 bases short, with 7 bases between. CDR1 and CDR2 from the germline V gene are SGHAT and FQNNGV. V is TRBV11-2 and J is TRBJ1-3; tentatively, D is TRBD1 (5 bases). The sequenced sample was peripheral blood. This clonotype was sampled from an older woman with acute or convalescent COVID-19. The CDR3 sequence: CASSFRQGNTIYF. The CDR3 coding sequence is TGTGCCAGCAGCTTCCGACAGGGAAACACCATATATTTT.